This is a list of T cell receptor beta chains from one sample in a study of T cell responses to AZD1222 COVID-19 vaccine. Sequenced by immunoSEQ multiplex PCR; TCRdb stores in-frame clones only, minus some. Here the sample spans approximately 140,000 clones, 75% to 95% being singletons. The sequencing used peripheral blood, collected 28 days after the second AZD1222 dose. The receptor source for this set is an adult who received the AZD1222 COVID-19 vaccine. The CDR3 runs from the conserved cysteine through the conserved F or W. The D gene is left open where the match is weak. Rows may omit the clone size; those that give it use once, few, many or a size class.

>12|-|TRBJ2-1|-|TRBV7-2
TGTGCCAGCAGCCCCGCTAGGGCTGAGCAGTTCTTC
CASSPARAEQFF
>13|-|TRBJ1-1|few|TRBV12-3/TRBV12-4
TGTGCCAGCAGTTTCGGACGGGTCGCTGAAGCTTTCTTT
CASSFGRVAEAFF
>16|-|TRBJ2-3|-|TRBV14
TGTGCCAGCAGTTTTTTTCGGGACACCCGCACAGATACGCAGTATTTT
CASSFFRDTRTDTQYF
>12|-|TRBJ2-5|few|TRBV10-1
TGCGCCAGCATTCCGGGGACCCAGACCCAGTACTTC
CASIPGTQTQYF
>13|-|TRBJ2-1|-|TRBV7-9
TGTGCCAGCAGCTTGAGTAGCAAGAGTGAGCAGTTCTTC
CASSLSSKSEQFF
>11|-|TRBJ2-7|-|TRBV5-1
TGCGCCAGCAGCTCTTATAACGAGCAGTACTTC
CASSSYNEQYF
>17|TRBD1|TRBJ2-3|-|TRBV7-2
TGTGCCAGCAGCTCCGGACAGGGCATCACTCTCACAGATACGCAGTATTTT
CASSSGQGITLTDTQYF
>12|-|TRBJ2-1|-|TRBV7-9
TGTGCCAGCAGCTTAGAAATCCTAGAGCAGTTCTTC
CASSLEILEQFF
>16|-|TRBJ2-1|-|TRBV5-5
TGTGCCAGCAGCTCACTCCCGACTACCTCCTACAATGAGCAGTTCTTC
CASSSLPTTSYNEQFF
>16|TRBD2|TRBJ2-1|-|TRBV3-1/TRBV3-2
TGTGCCAGCAGCCAACTCACGACTAGCTCACGTAATGAGCAGTTCTTC
CASSQLTTSSRNEQFF
>13|-|TRBJ1-1|-|TRBV2
TGTGCCAGCAGTGTCACAGGAGTCACTGAAGCTTTCTTT
CASSVTGVTEAFF
>16|-|TRBJ2-7|-|TRBV5-1
TGCGCCAGCAGCCCTGGTGGGGCAGGGAATTCCTACGAGCAGTACTTC
CASSPGGAGNSYEQYF
>15|TRBD1|TRBJ2-5|-|TRBV28
TGTGCCAGCAGTCCCACCTCCGGGACAGGCGAGACCCAGTACTTC
CASSPTSGTGETQYF
>14|-|TRBJ1-1|-|TRBV7-2
TGTGCCAGCAGCCCCCTCGGAGGGAACACTGAAGCTTTCTTT
CASSPLGGNTEAFF
>15|TRBD1|TRBJ1-2|-|TRBV14
TGTGCCAGCAGCCGGACAGGCTTGGGAGTCAATGGCTACACCTTC
CASSRTGLGVNGYTF
>14|TRBD1|TRBJ1-2|few|TRBV5-6
TGTGCCAGCAGCTTGACGGGACAGGGCTATGGCTACACCTTC
CASSLTGQGYGYTF
>15|TRBD2|TRBJ2-1|-|TRBV7-9
TGTGCCAGCAGGGGGACTAGCGGGATTATCGGTGAGCAGTTCTTC
CASRGTSGIIGEQFF
>18|-|TRBJ1-5|once|TRBV3-1/TRBV3-2
TGTGCCAGCAGCCAAGGTGCCGGGACGGGCTCTAGCAATCAGCCCCAGCATTTT
CASSQGAGTGSSNQPQHF
>16|-|TRBJ2-3|-|TRBV7-6
TGTGCCAGCAGCATAACCGCCGGGAGTTTGGCAGATACGCAGTATTTT
CASSITAGSLADTQYF
>14|TRBD1|TRBJ2-5|-|TRBV5-1
TGCGCCAGCAGCTCGGGACAGGTCGCAGAGACCCAGTACTTC
CASSSGQVAETQYF
>17|-|TRBJ1-6|-|TRBV5-6
TGTGCCAGCAGCTTGGGCAAATCCAGGGCTTGGAATTCACCCCTCCACTTT
CASSLGKSRAWNSPLHF
>16|TRBD2|TRBJ2-5|-|TRBV7-9
TGTGCCAGCAGCCCCCGACTAGCGGGAGGGAAAGAGACCCAGTACTTC
CASSPRLAGGKETQYF
>11|-|TRBJ1-1|-|TRBV29-1
TGCAGCGCGACACGGAACACTGAAGCTTTCTTT
CSATRNTEAFF
>15|-|TRBJ2-2|-|TRBV19
TGTGCCAGTAGTATAGGGACATATAACACCGGGGAGCTGTTTTTT
CASSIGTYNTGELFF
>14|-|TRBJ1-4|-|TRBV7-2
TGTGCCAGCAGCTTAGACGCTCGGAATGAAAAACTGTTTTTT
CASSLDARNEKLFF
>14|TRBD1|TRBJ1-1|-|TRBV9
TGTGCCAGCAGCGTCAAGGGGGCAAACACTGAAGCTTTCTTT
CASSVKGANTEAFF
>14|-|TRBJ1-1|-|TRBV19
TGTGCCAGTAGTATAGGAGGGATGAACACTGAAGCTTTCTTT
CASSIGGMNTEAFF
>14|TRBD1|TRBJ1-1|-|TRBV28
TGTGCCAGCAGGTCGTGGACAGGGAGCGCTGAAGCTTTCTTT
CASRSWTGSAEAFF
>11|-|TRBJ2-1|-|TRBV6-1
TGTGCCAGCAGTGATATCAATGAGCAGTTCTTC
CASSDINEQFF
>15|-|TRBJ1-2|once|TRBV30
TGTGCCTGGAGACTACCGGGACATACTAACTATGGCTACACCTTC
CAWRLPGHTNYGYTF
>15|TRBD2|TRBJ2-7|-|TRBV2
TGTGCCAGCAGTCAACTAGCGGGAGGAGAAAGCGAGCAGTACTTC
CASSQLAGGESEQYF
>13|-|TRBJ2-7|-|TRBV7-9
TGTGCCAGCAGCTTAACAGGCCCCTACGAGCAGTACTTC
CASSLTGPYEQYF
>21|-|TRBJ1-6|-|TRBV7-8
TGTGCCAGCAGCTTACCCTCACTGACAGGCTGGCAAGGCTCCTATAATTCACCCCTCCACTTT
CASSLPSLTGWQGSYNSPLHF
>13|-|TRBJ2-7|-|TRBV19
TGTGCCAGTGGCCGGCGGGCCTCCTACGAGCAGTACTTC
CASGRRASYEQYF
>15|TRBD1|TRBJ2-5|-|TRBV5-1
TGCGCCAGCAGTTCCGGGACAGGGGTCCAAGAGACCCAGTACTTC
CASSSGTGVQETQYF
>14|TRBD2|TRBJ2-2|-|TRBV6-5
TGTGCCAGCGCCCGGACTAGGGGCACCGGGGAGCTGTTTTTT
CASARTRGTGELFF
>14|TRBD1|TRBJ1-2|-|TRBV7-9
TGTGCCATCAGGACAGGGACACCTTCTTATGGCTACACCTTC
CAIRTGTPSYGYTF
>16|-|TRBJ1-2|-|TRBV20-1
TGCAGTGCTAGTGAGTTTTGGGGGAACTCGGAGTATGGCTACACCTTC
CSASEFWGNSEYGYTF
>15|TRBD1|TRBJ1-6|-|TRBV6-2/TRBV6-3
TGTGCCAGCAGTGGCCGGGACAGGGTGAATTCACCCCTCCACTTT
CASSGRDRVNSPLHF
>17|TRBD2|TRBJ2-5|-|TRBV11-2
TGTGCCAGCAGCTGGGGACTAGCGGGAGTCGATCAAGAGACCCAGTACTTC
CASSWGLAGVDQETQYF
>13|TRBD1|TRBJ1-1|-|TRBV2
TGTGCCAGAGGGACAGGGCGGAACACTGAAGCTTTCTTT
CARGTGRNTEAFF
>13|-|TRBJ1-4|-|TRBV11-2
TGTGCCAGCAGCTTAAGAATGGGCGAAAAACTGTTTTTT
CASSLRMGEKLFF
>14|-|TRBJ1-2|-|TRBV2
TGTGCCAGCAGTGAAGCCCGGGGATTCCATGGCTACACCTTC
CASSEARGFHGYTF
>16|TRBD1|TRBJ1-3|-|TRBV9
TGTGCCAGCAGCGATCGGGACAGGGTGGCTGGAAACACCATATATTTT
CASSDRDRVAGNTIYF
>15|-|TRBJ2-5|few|TRBV5-1
TGCGCCAGCAGACCCGGGGGCGGACCGAAAGAGACCCAGTACTTC
CASRPGGGPKETQYF
>13|-|TRBJ1-1|-|TRBV4-2
TGTGCCACCATCAGGGTGGGGACGAATGAAGCTTTCTTT
CATIRVGTNEAFF
>16|-|TRBJ1-2|-|TRBV4-2
TGTGCCAGCAGCCAAGATAAGCGGGTCGCTAACTATGGCTACACCTTC
CASSQDKRVANYGYTF
>17|-|TRBJ2-1|-|TRBV21-1
TGTGCCAGCAGCAAAGAGGTAGGACAGGGAAGGGTCAATGAGCAGTTCTTC
CASSKEVGQGRVNEQFF
>13|-|TRBJ2-7|once|TRBV2
TGTGCCAGCAGTGTGGCGAGGGTATACGAGCAGTACTTC
CASSVARVYEQYF
>13|-|TRBJ2-7|-|TRBV5-1
TGCGCCAGCAGCTTGGGGGAAACCGGCGAGCAGTACTTC
CASSLGETGEQYF
>13|-|TRBJ1-5|once|TRBV6-6
TGTGCCAGCACCCCCGAAAGGGATCAGCCCCAGCATTTT
CASTPERDQPQHF
>19|TRBD2|TRBJ2-7|-|TRBV7-2
TGTGCCAGCAGCTTATTCTCGCCGCTGCGGAGGAGCGGGGGCTACGAGCAGTACTTC
CASSLFSPLRRSGGYEQYF
>14|-|TRBJ1-5|-|TRBV19
TGTGCCAGTAGTATGGCGGGTAGCAATCAGCCCCAGCATTTT
CASSMAGSNQPQHF